This TCR beta chain was recorded in a study of CD4 T cells in relation to SARS-CoV-2 and coronaviruses. Whole-study results and caveats: The cross-reactivity analysis covered only spike protein, not other viral proteins.

J was trimmed by 5 bases and V by 5 bases; bases with no gene match: 6. From germline, CDR1 is SNHLY and CDR2 FYNNEI. The CDR3 is 15 residues long. Concerning this clone: Its antigen is currently unknown.

The table came from immunoSEQ multiplex PCR; TCRdb's copy has only in-frame clones and leaves some out. The table shows around 9,800 clones, with approximately 69% occurring only once. Before the COVID-19 pandemic, during about 2010-2018, CD4+ T cells were taken from unexposed donors. CD4+ T cells were isolated from the cells after 10 days of culture. The TCR was taken from a human donor in good health. The sequenced sample consisted of CD4+ T cells from PBMCs, cultured in vitro. The chain is built from TRBV2 and TRBJ1-3; 10 bases align to TRBD1. CDR3 nucleotide sequence: TGTGCCAGCAGTACCCGACAGGGGGCTAGAAACACCATATATTTT. Translation: CASSTRQGARNTIYF. The entire variable domain, with the rest obtained from reference TRBV2 and TRBJ1-3, is as follows: EPEVTQTPSHQVTQMGQEVILRCVPISNHLYFYWYRQILGQKVEFLVSFYNNEISEKSEIFDDQFSVERPDGSNFTLKIRSTKLEDSAMYFCASSTRQGARNTIYFGEGSWLTVV.